The TCR beta chain under discussion was sequenced for a study of cytomegalovirus exposure and HLA in healthy donors. Study-wide points: High specificity and sensitivity for cytomegalovirus status were reported for the classifier.

Concerning this clone: The antigen remains unidentified.

Sequencing was performed with immunoSEQ multiplex PCR; in TCRdb, only in-frame clones are kept and a portion is missing. The table includes 100,000 to 150,000 clones, roughly 95% detected once. Germline CDR1 reads MNHEY; CDR2 reads SVGAGI. V was pared by 2 bases and J by 3 bases, with 11 bases between. The CDR3 spans 14 residues. Sequences were obtained from PBMCs. This chain uses TRBV6-5 with TRBJ2-7, with D hard to call. The sequence was collected from a man younger than 30 in good health and CMV-seronegative. This CDR3 is CASSYGSLNYEQYF. DNA of the CDR3: TGTGCCAGCAGTTACGGTAGTCTGAACTACGAGCAGTACTTC.